This TCR beta chain was recorded in a study of T cell changes during pregnancy in multiple sclerosis. Sequenced by immunoSEQ multiplex PCR; TCRdb stores in-frame clones only, minus some. The sample holds around 92,000 clones, approximately 95% seen once. V lost 2 bases, J lost 5 bases, and 11 bases stayed unmatched. Looked up from germline, CDR1 is MNHEY and CDR2 is SVGAGI. This CDR3 comprises 16 residues. Source: peripheral blood, taken in the first trimester of pregnancy. This TCR was recovered from a female donor with multiple sclerosis, enrolled in a pregnancy study. The chain uses TRBV6-5 and TRBJ2-5; the match to TRBD2 covers 7 bases. In nucleotides, the CDR3 is TGTGCCAGCAGTTACGCGCAGGGTCGGGGGGTCGAGACCCAGTACTTC. Protein sequence: CASSYAQGRGVETQYF.